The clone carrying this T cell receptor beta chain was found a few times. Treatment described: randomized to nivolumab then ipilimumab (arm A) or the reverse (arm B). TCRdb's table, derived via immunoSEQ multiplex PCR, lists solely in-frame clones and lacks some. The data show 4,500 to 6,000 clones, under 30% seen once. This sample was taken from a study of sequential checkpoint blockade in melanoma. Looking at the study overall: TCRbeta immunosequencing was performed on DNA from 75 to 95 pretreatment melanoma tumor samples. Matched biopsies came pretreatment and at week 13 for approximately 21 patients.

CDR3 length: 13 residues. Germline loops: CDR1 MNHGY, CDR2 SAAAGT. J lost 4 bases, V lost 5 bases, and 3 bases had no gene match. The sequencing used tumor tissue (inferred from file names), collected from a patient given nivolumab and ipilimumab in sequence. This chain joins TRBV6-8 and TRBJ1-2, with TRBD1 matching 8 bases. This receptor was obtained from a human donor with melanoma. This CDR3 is CASSADRGYGYTF. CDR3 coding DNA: TGTGCCAGCAGTGCCGACAGGGGCTATGGCTACACCTTC.